Listed here is a single T cell receptor (beta chain). A junction boundary mismatches the germline segment, possibly from a read error. This sample is drawn from a study of blood T cell repertoires in COVID-19. Whole-study context: Spain, Italy and the United States supplied samples that represented acute and convalescent COVID-19. Sources were T cells, B-cell-depleted T cells, or PBMCs; the material itself was cDNA or gDNA.

In germline, CDR1 is MNHEY, CDR2 SMNVEV (reference sequence). The CDR3 spans 13 residues. In the authors' workflow: Using reference gene primer amplification, nucleated cell counts were estimated. The assay was immunoSEQ multiplex PCR, and TCRdb's table has in-frame clones only and misses some. The D gene and trimming were derived from the DNA, and the V and J assignments and clone size from that table. Of some 530,000 clones listed, around 85% were seen once; the top ten hold 3.2%. This TCR was sampled from a human donor in a cohort sampled during active COVID-19. The sequencing sample was made of peripheral blood. The genes are TRBV27 and TRBJ1-2; 9 bases are shared with TRBD1. The DNA of the CDR3 is TGTGCCAGCAGCGATCACGGCCGGGACAGGGTTCGCTTC. Encoded protein: CASSDHGRDRVRF.